This T cell receptor beta chain was sequenced in a study of T cell changes during pregnancy in multiple sclerosis. The data were produced by immunoSEQ multiplex PCR, yet TCRdb's version contains in-frame clones alone and is incomplete. The sample has roughly 57,000 clones; about 94% are singletons. The receptor was derived from a female donor with multiple sclerosis, enrolled in a pregnancy study. The specimen comprised CD8+ T cells from peripheral blood mononuclear cells, sampled after pregnancy.

CDR3 region: CASSETGTSGSHEQYF. The CDR3 DNA follows: TGTGCCAGCAGCGAGACCGGGACTAGCGGGAGCCACGAGCAGTACTTC. V and J are TRBV5-4 and TRBJ2-7; 14 bases line up with TRBD2. This CDR3 has 16 amino acids. V lost 4 bases and J lost 5; bases outside the gene matches: 8. Germline loops: CDR1 SGHNT, CDR2 YYREEE (reference sequence).